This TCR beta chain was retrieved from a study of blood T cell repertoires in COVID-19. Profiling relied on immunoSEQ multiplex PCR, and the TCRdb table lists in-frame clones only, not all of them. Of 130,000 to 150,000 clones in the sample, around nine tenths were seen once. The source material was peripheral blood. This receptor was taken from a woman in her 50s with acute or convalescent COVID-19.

Here the CDR3 DNA reads TGTGCCAGCAGTGAAGCGCAAGGAGGCGGTGAGCAGTTCTTC. It encodes CASSEAQGGGEQFF. The V gene is TRBV6-1, the J gene TRBJ2-1; the D gene is possibly TRBD2 (5 bases). V lost 0 bases and J lost 9, with 12 bases in between. The CDR3 runs 14 residues. Germline V gene data show CDR1 as MNHNS and CDR2 as SASEGT.